This T cell receptor beta chain was identified in a study of lymphopenia after photon versus proton radiotherapy. Profiling relied on immunoSEQ multiplex PCR, and the TCRdb table lists in-frame clones only, not all of them. Among approximately 91,000 clones listed, about 86% were seen once. V was pared by 7 bases and J by 6 bases, with 12 bases between. The germline gives CDR1 SQVTM, CDR2 ANQGSEA. CDR3 length: 11 amino acids. This clonotype was sampled from a man between 60 and 75 years old with pancreatic cancer. The sample here was peripheral blood, taken from a patient treated with proton-based radiotherapy. V usage is TRBV29-1 and J usage is TRBJ1-1; D uncertain. CDR3 amino acids: CSGWELAEAFF. DNA for the CDR3: TGCAGCGGATGGGAACTCGCTGAAGCTTTCTTT.